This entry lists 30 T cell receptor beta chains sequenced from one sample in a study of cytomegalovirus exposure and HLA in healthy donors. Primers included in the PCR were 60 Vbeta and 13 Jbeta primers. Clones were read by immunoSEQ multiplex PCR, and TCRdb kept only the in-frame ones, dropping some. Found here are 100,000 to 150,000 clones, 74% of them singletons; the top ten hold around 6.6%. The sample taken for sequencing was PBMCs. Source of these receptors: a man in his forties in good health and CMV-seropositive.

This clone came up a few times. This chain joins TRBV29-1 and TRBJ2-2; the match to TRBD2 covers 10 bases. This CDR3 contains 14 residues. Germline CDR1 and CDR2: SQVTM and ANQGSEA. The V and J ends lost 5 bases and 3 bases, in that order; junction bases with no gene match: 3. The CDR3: CSVPSGGDTGELFF. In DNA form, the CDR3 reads TGCAGCGTTCCTAGCGGGGGAGACACCGGGGAGCTGTTTTTT.

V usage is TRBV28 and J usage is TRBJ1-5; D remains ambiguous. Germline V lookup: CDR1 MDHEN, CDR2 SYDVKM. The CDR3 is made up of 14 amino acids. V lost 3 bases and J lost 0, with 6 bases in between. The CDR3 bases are TGTGCCAGCAGTTTCTTCGGTAGCAATCAGCCCCAGCATTTT. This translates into CASSFFGSNQPQHF.

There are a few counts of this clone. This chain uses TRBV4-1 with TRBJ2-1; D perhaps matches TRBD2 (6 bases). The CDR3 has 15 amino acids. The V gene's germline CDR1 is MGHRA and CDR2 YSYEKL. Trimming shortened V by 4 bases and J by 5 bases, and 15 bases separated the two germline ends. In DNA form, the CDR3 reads TGCGCCAGCAGCCCCCCAGGAGCGGGCCACAATGAGCAGTTCTTC. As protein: CASSPPGAGHNEQFF.

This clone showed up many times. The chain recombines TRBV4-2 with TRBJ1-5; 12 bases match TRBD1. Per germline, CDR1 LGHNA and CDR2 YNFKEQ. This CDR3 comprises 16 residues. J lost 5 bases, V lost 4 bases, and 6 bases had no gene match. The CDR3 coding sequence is TGTGCCAGCAGCCCCTCGGGGACAGGGGGCGATCAGCCCCAGCATTTT. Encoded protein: CASSPSGTGGDQPQHF.

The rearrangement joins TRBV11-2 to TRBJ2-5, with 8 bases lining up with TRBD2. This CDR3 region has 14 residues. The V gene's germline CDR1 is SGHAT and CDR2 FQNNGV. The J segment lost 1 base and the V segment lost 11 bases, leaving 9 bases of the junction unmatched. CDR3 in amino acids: CAGSSGRLQETQYF. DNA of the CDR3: TGTGCCGGATCCAGCGGGAGACTCCAAGAGACCCAGTACTTC. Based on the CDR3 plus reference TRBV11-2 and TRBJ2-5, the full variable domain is EAGVAQSPRYKIIEKRQSVAFWCNPISGHATLYWYQQILGQGPKLLIQFQNNGVVDDSQLPKDRFSAERLKGVDSTLKIQPAKLEDSAVYLCAGSSGRLQETQYFGPGTRLLVL.

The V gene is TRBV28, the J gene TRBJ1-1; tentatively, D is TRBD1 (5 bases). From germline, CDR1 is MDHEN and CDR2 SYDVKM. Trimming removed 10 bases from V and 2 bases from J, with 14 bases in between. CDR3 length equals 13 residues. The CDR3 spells CAMTSDRNTEAFF. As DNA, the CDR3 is TGTGCCATGACGTCCGACAGAAACACTGAAGCTTTCTTT.

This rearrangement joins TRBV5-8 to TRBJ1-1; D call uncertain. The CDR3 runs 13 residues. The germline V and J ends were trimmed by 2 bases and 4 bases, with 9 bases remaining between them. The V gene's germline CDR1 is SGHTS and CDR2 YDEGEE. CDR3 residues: CASSFDLATEAFF. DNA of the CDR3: TGTGCCAGCAGCTTTGACTTAGCCACTGAAGCTTTCTTT.

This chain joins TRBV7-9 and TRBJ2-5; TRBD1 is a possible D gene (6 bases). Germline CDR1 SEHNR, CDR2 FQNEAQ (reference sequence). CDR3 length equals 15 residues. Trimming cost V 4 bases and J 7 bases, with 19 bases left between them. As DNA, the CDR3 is TGTGCCAGCAGCTCCCCACAGGGTTCTGTCGCGACCCAGTACTTC. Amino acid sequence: CASSSPQGSVATQYF.

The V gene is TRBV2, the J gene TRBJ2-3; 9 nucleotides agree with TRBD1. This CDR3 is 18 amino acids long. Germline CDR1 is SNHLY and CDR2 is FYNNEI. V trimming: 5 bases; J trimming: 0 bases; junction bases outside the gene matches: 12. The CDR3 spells CASSFLPGQGPSTDTQYF. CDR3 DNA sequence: TGTGCCAGCAGTTTCCTCCCGGGACAGGGACCTAGCACAGATACGCAGTATTTT.

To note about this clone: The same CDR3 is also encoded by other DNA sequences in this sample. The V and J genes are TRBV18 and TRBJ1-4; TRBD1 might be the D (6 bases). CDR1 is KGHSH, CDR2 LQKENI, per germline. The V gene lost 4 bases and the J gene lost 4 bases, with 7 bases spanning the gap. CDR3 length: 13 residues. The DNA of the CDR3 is TGTGCCAGCTCACGGACAGTTAATGAAAAACTGTTTTTT. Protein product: CASSRTVNEKLFF.

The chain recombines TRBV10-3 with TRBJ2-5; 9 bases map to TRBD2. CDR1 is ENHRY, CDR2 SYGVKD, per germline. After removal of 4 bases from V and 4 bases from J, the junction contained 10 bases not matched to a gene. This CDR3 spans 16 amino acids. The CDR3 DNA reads TGTGCCATCAGTGCGATAGTAGCGGGGGCGGGAGAGACCCAGTACTTC. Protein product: CAISAIVAGAGETQYF.

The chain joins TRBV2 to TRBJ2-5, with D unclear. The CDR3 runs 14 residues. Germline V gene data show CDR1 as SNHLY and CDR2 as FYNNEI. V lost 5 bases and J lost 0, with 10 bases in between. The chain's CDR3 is CASSITRYQETQYF. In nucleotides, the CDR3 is TGTGCCAGCAGTATTACACGATACCAAGAGACCCAGTACTTC. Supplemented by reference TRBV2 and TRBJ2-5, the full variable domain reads EPEVTQTPSHQVTQMGQEVILRCVPISNHLYFYWYRQILGQKVEFLVSFYNNEISEKSEIFDDQFSVERPDGSNFTLKIRSTKLEDSAMYFCASSITRYQETQYFGPGTRLLVL.

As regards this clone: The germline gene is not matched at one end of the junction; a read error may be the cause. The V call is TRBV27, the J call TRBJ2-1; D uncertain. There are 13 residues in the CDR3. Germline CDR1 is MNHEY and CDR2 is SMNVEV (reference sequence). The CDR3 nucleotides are TGTGCCAGCAGTTTGACGGTTTACAGTGAGCAGTTCTTC. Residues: CASSLTVYSEQFF.

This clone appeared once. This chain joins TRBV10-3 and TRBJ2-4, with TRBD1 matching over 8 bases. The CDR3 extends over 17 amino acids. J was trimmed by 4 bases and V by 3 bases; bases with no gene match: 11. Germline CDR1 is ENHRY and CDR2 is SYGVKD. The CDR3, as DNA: TGTGCCATCAGTGACCAGGGGTCGACAGGGGCTAAAAACATTCAGTACTTC. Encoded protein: CAISDQGSTGAKNIQYF.

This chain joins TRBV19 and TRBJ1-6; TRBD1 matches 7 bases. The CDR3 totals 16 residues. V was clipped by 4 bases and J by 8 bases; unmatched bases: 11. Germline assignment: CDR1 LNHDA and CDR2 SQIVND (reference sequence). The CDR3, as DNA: TGTGCCAGTAGTAGCGACAGGGTCATATTGGATTCACCCCTCCACTTT. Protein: CASSSDRVILDSPLHF.

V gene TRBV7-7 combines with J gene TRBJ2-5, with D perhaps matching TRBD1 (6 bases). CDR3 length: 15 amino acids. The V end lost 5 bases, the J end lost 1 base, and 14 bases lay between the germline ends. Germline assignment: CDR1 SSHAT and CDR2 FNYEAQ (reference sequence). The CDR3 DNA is TGTGCCAGCAGCCTCGGGTCAGGGGCCCAAGAGACCCAGTACTTC. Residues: CASSLGSGAQETQYF.

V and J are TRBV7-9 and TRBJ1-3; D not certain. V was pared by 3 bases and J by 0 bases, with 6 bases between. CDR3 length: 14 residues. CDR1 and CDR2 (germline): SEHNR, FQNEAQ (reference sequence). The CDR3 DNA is TGTGCCAGCAGCTTGACTACCTCTGGAAACACCATATATTTT. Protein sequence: CASSLTTSGNTIYF.

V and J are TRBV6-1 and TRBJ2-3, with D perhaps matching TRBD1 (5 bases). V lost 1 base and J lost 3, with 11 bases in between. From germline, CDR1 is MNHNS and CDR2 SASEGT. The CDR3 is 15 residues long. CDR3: CASSEGQLATDTQYF. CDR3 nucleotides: TGTGCCAGCAGTGAAGGACAGCTGGCTACAGATACGCAGTATTTT.

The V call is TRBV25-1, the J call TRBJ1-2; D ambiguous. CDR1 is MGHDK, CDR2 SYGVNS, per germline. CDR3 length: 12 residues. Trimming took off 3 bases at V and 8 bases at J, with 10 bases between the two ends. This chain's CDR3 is CASSERFEGYTF. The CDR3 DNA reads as TGTGCCAGCAGTGAGCGGTTCGAGGGCTACACCTTC.

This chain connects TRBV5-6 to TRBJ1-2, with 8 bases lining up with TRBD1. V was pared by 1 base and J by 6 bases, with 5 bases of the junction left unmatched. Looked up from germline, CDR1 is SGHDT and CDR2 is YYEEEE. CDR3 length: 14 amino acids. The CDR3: CASSLNRGSNGYTF. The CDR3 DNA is TGTGCCAGCAGCTTGAACAGGGGGTCTAATGGCTACACCTTC.

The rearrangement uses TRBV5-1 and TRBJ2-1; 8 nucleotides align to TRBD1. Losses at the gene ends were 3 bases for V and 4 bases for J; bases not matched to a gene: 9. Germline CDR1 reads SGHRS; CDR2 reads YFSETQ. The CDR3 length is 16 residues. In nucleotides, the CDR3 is TGCGCCAGCAGCTCAATCACAGGGGGGACGTACAATGAGCAGTTCTTC. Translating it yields CASSSITGGTYNEQFF.

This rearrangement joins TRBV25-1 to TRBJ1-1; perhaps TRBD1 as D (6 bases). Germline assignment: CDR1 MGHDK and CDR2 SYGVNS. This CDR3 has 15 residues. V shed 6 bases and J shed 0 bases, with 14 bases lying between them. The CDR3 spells CASRALGHLNTEAFF. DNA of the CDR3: TGTGCCAGCAGAGCCTTGGGACATTTGAACACTGAAGCTTTCTTT.

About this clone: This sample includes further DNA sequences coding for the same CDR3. The CDR3 loop is CASSYLYQPQHF. In DNA, the CDR3 is TGTGCCAGCAGTTACCTCTATCAGCCCCAGCATTTT. The chain employs TRBV6-6 and TRBJ1-5, with unresolved D. The V gene's germline CDR1 is MNHNY and CDR2 SVGAGI (reference sequence). V was pared by 2 bases and J by 5 bases, with 4 bases between. This CDR3 has 12 amino acids.

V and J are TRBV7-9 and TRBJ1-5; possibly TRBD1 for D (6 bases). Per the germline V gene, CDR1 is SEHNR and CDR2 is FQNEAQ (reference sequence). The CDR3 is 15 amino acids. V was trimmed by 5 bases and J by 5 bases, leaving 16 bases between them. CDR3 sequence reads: CASSPYGQSDQPQHF. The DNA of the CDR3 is TGTGCCAGCAGCCCATACGGACAGAGTGATCAGCCCCAGCATTTT. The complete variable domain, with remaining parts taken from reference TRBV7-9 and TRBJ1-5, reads DTGVSQNPRHKITKRGQNVTFRCDPISEHNRLYWYRQTLGQGPEFLTYFQNEAQLEKSRLLSDRFSAERPKGSFSTLEIQRTEQGDSAMYLCASSPYGQSDQPQHFGDGTRLSIL.

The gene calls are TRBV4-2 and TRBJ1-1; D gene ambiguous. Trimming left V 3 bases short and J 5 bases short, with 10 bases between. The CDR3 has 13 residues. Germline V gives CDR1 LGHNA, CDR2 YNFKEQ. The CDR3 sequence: CASSHQGGTEAFF. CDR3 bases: TGTGCCAGCAGCCACCAAGGAGGGACTGAAGCTTTCTTT.

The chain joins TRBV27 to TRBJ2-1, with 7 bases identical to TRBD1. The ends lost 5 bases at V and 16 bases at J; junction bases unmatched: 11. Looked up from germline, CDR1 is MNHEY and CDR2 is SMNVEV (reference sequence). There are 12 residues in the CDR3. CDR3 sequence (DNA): TGTGCCAGCAGTCCCGCCTTTGGACAGGCATTCTTC. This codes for CASSPAFGQAFF.

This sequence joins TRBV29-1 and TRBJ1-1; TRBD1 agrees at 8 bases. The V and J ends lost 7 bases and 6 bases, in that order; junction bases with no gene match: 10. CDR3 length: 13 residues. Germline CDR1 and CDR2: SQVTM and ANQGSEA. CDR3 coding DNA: TGCAGCGATTTTCCAGGGGGCGCGGCTGAAGCTTTCTTT. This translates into CSDFPGGAAEAFF.

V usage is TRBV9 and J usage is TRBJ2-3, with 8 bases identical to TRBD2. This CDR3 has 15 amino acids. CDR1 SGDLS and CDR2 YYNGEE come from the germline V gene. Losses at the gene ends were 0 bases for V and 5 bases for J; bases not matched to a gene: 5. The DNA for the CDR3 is TGTGCCAGCAGCGTAGCTACGGGAGGGCTAGATACGCAGTATTTT. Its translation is CASSVATGGLDTQYF.

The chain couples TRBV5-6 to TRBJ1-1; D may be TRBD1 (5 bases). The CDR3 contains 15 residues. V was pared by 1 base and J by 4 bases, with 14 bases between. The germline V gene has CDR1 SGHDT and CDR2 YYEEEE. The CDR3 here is CASSLRLGASTEAFF. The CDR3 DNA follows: TGTGCCAGCAGCTTGAGGTTAGGGGCGAGCACTGAAGCTTTCTTT.

The CDR3 loop reads CASIRPGPGAYEQYF. CDR3 sequence (DNA): TGTGCCAGCATCCGACCCGGCCCCGGGGCCTACGAGCAGTACTTC. The genes are TRBV28 and TRBJ2-7; D is possibly TRBD2 (5 bases). Per the germline V gene, CDR1 is MDHEN and CDR2 is SYDVKM. The CDR3 is made up of 15 amino acids. Trimming took off 7 bases at V and 2 bases at J, with 18 bases between the two ends.